This T cell receptor beta chain emerged from a study of vaccination effects on CD4 cells after COVID-19. In the study overall: Post-vaccine sampling occurred a median 72 days after the second dose. Whole-study findings and limits: Vaccine-induced clones in healthy vaccinees cross-reacted with common cold coronaviruses in only 1 of 255 cases. Few convalescent patients and no early post-infection timepoints were included in the study. Marked contraction was observed in infection-induced and vaccine-induced clones late after vaccination.

Notes on this clone: Its antigen is not known.

Cells that had been cultured for less than eleven days were the source of isolated CD4+ T cells. BNT162b2 vaccine or mRNA-1273 vaccine was given to participants in two doses. The method was immunoSEQ multiplex PCR; TCRdb's version includes in-frame clones alone and lacks a portion of them. This table has approximately 31,000 clones, 70% to 75% appearing once. Per the germline V gene, CDR1 is SGHKS and CDR2 is YYEKEE (reference sequence). CDR3 length: 15 residues. V dropped 1 base and J dropped 0; count of bases not matched to a gene: 4. This specimen was CD4+ T cells from PBMCs cultured without peptide, taken after COVID-19 vaccination. The J gene is TRBJ2-7, the V gene TRBV5-5, with 7 bases fitting TRBD1. The receptor comes from a human donor who received a COVID-19 vaccine. The chain's CDR3 is CASSLSTGVSYEQYF. CDR3 sequence (DNA): TGTGCCAGCAGCTTGAGTACAGGGGTCTCCTACGAGCAGTACTTC.